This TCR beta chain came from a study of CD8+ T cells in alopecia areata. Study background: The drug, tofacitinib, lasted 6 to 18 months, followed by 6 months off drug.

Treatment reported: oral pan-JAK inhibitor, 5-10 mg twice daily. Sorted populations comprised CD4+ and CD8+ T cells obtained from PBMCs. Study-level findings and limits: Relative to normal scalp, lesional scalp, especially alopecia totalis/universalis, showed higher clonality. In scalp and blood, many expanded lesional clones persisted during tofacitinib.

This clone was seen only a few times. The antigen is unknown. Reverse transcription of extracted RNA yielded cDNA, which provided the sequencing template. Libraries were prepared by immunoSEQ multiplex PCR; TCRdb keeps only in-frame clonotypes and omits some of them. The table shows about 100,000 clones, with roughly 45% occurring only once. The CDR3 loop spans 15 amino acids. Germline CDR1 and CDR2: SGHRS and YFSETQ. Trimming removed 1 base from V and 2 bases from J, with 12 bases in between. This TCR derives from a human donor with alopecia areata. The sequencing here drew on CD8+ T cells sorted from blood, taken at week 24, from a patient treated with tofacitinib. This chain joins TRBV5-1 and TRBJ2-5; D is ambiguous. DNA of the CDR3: TGCGCCAGCAGCTTGAAGCTTGCCCGACAAGAGACCCAGTACTTC. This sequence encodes CASSLKLARQETQYF. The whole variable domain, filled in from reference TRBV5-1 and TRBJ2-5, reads KAGVTQTPRYLIKTRGQQVTLSCSPISGHRSVSWYQQTPGQGLQFLFEYFSETQRNKGNFPGRFSGRQFSNSRSEMNVSTLELGDSALYLCASSLKLARQETQYFGPGTRLLVL.